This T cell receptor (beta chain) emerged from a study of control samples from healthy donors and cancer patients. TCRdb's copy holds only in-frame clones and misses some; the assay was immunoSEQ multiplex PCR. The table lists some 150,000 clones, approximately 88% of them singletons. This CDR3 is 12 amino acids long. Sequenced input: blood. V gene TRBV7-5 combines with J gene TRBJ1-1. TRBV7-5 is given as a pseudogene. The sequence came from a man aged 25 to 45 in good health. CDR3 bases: TGTGCCAGAAGCTTAGTCGGGCCGGAGGCTTTCTTT. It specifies CARSLVGPEAFF.